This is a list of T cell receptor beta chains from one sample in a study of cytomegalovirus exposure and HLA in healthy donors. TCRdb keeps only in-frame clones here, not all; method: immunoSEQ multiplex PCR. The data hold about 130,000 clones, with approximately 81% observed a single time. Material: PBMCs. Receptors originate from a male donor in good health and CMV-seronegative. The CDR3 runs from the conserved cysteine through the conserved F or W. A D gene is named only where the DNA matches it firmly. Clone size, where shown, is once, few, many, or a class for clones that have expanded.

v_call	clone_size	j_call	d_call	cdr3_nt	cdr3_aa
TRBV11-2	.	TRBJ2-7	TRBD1	TGTGCCAGCAGAAAACCCGGGACAGGACGCTACGAGCAGTACTTC	CASRKPGTGRYEQYF
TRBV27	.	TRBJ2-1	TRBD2	TGTGCCAGCAGTTTATCCCCGGGACTAGCGGGAGAGCAGTTCTTC	CASSLSPGLAGEQFF
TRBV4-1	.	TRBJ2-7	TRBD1	TGCGCCAGCAGCCCGGGACAGGGCGTCTACGAGCAGTACTTC	CASSPGQGVYEQYF
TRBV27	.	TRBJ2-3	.	TGTGCCACGCAAAGGGGCTTTATTGCCACAGATACGCAGTATTTT	CATQRGFIATDTQYF
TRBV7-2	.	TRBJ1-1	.	TGTGCCAGCAGCTTAGCCAAGGGGCTGAACACTGAAGCTTTCTTT	CASSLAKGLNTEAFF
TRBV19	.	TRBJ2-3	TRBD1	TGTGCCAGTAGTATGAGGGACAGGCTCACAGATACGCAGTATTTT	CASSMRDRLTDTQYF
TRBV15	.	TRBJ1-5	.	TGTGCCACCAGTCCGGGGTCCAATCAGCCCCAGCATTTT	CATSPGSNQPQHF
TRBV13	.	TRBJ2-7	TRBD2	TGTGCCAGCAGCGCCGGACTAGCAAGCTACGAGCAGTACTTC	CASSAGLASYEQYF
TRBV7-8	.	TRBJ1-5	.	TGTGCCAGCAGTTACAGGAGGGATTATCAGCCCCAGCATTTT	CASSYRRDYQPQHF
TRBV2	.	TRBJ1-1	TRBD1	TGTGCCAGCAGTGAAATAGGCGGGGGGGACAGGAAGAACACTGAAGCTTTCTTT	CASSEIGGGDRKNTEAFF
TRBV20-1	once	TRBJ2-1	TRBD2	TGCAGTGCTAGAGTCAGGGAGGGGCAGTTCTTC	CSARVREGQFF
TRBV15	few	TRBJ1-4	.	TGTGCCACCAGCAGAGTCTACAGGGAGGGTGAAAAACTGTTTTTT	CATSRVYREGEKLFF
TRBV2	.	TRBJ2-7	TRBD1	TGTGCCAGCAGGGGAACCTCGGGACAGGGTGGCGAGCAGTACTTC	CASRGTSGQGGEQYF
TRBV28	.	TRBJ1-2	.	TGTGCCAGCAGTTTAGCTCAGGGGACCCTTAACTATGGCTACACCTTC	CASSLAQGTLNYGYTF
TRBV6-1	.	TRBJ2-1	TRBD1	TGTGCCAGCCTGCCGGGACAGCCGTACAATGAGCAGTTCTTC	CASLPGQPYNEQFF
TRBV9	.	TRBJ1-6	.	TGTGCCAGCAGCGTAGCAGCGTCATTCCTAGGAGATTCACCCCTCCACTTT	CASSVAASFLGDSPLHF
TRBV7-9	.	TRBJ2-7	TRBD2	TGTGCCAGCAGCTTAAGCGGGGGGGGCCAGGAGCAGTACTTC	CASSLSGGGQEQYF
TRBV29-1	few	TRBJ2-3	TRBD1	TGCAGCGTTACAGGGACAGTAGTGGATACGCAGTATTTT	CSVTGTVVDTQYF
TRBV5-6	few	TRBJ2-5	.	TGTGCCAGCAGCTTGGAATTCCGGGGGACCCAGTACTTC	CASSLEFRGTQYF
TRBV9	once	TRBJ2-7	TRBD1	TGTGCCAGCAGCACGACAGGGGCCTCCTACGAGCAGTACTTC	CASSTTGASYEQYF
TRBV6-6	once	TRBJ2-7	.	TGTGCCAGCAGTTACCTTCTGCGGGACGGCCGGCGAATGCAGTACTTC	CASSYLLRDGRRMQYF
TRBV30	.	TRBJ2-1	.	TGTGCCTGGAGTGTTCCCAGGGGCCGGAGGGAGCAGTTCTTC	CAWSVPRGRREQFF
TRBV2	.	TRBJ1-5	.	TGTGCCAGCTCGCAGGGTTCAATGGGGAGCAATCAGCCCCAGCATTTT	CASSQGSMGSNQPQHF
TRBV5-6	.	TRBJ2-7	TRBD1	TGTGCCAGCAGTTCAGGGGGCAATCCCTACGAGCAGTACTTC	CASSSGGNPYEQYF
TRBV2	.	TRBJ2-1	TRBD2	TGTGCCAGCAGTAATGCCAGACTAGCGGGTTCCTACAATGAGCAGTTCTTC	CASSNARLAGSYNEQFF
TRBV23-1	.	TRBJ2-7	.	TGCGCCAGCACCCAGGAGGATGCTCGGGGCTCCTACGAGCAGTACTTC	CASTQEDARGSYEQYF
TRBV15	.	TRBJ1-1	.	TGTGCCACCAGCAGAGTCCCAAGCGGTAGGACTTTCTTT	CATSRVPSGRTFF
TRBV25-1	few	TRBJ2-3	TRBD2	TGTGCCAGCAGCGTTCACGGGGGGAGGGATACGCAGTATTTT	CASSVHGGRDTQYF
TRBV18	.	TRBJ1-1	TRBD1	TGTGCCAGCTCACTAAAACAGGGGGCGGAAGCTTTCTTT	CASSLKQGAEAFF
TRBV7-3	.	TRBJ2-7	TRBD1	TGTGCCAGCAGCTTAAACCGGGACAGACGCCCCTACGAGCAGTACTTC	CASSLNRDRRPYEQYF
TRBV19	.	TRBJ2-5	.	TGTGCCAGTAGTTTGGAGGGAGAGACCCAGTACTTC	CASSLEGETQYF
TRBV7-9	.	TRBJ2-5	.	TGTGCTAGCAGCTGGATCGGAGGGTTCCAAGAGACCCAGTACTTC	CASSWIGGFQETQYF
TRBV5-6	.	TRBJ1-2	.	TGTGCCAGCAGCTTGGGGGACACAGAAAACTATGGCTACACCTTC	CASSLGDTENYGYTF
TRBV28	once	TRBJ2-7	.	TGTGCCAGCAGCCTCAAGGGACAAGAAAAGTACTTC	CASSLKGQEKYF
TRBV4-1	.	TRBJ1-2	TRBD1	TGCGCCTCACAGGGGACCTATGGCTACACCTTC	CASQGTYGYTF
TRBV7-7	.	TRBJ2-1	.	TGTGCTAGCAGCTTAGAGGGGGGGGGCCACAATGAGCAGTTCTTC	CASSLEGGGHNEQFF
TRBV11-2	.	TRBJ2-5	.	TGTGCCAGCAGCCCAAGGGTACAGGGACAAGAGACCCAGTACTTC	CASSPRVQGQETQYF
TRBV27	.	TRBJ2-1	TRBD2	TGTGCCAGCAGTGCCCTAGCGGGAGTGGATGAGCAGTTCTTC	CASSALAGVDEQFF
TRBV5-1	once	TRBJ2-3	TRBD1	TGCGCCAGCAGTTACTCCGGGACAGGGAGCACAGATACGCAGTATTTT	CASSYSGTGSTDTQYF
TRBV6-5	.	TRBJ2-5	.	TGTGCCAGCAGTTACTCGGCGGGGGCCGGGGAGACCCAGTACTTC	CASSYSAGAGETQYF
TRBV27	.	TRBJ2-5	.	TGTGCCAGCAGTGACAGGTCGAGGAGGTCCCAGTACTTC	CASSDRSRRSQYF
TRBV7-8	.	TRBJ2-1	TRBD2	TGTGCCAGCAGCTTAGTGGGACTAGCGGGAGGGCCCAATGAGCAGTTCTTC	CASSLVGLAGGPNEQFF
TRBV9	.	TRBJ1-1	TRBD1	TGTGCCAGCAGCGTGTCCTTAACAGGGGCCACTGAAGCTTTCTTT	CASSVSLTGATEAFF
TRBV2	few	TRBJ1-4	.	TGTGCCAGCAGTCGGGACGGAGGGAATGAAAAACTGTTTTTT	CASSRDGGNEKLFF
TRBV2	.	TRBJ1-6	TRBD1	TGTGCCAGCAGTGTACAGGGGGCGAATTCACCCCTCCACTTT	CASSVQGANSPLHF
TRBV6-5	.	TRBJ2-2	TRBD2	TGTGCCAGCAGTTCTCTGGGCGGGGGTAACACCGGGGAGCTGTTTTTT	CASSSLGGGNTGELFF